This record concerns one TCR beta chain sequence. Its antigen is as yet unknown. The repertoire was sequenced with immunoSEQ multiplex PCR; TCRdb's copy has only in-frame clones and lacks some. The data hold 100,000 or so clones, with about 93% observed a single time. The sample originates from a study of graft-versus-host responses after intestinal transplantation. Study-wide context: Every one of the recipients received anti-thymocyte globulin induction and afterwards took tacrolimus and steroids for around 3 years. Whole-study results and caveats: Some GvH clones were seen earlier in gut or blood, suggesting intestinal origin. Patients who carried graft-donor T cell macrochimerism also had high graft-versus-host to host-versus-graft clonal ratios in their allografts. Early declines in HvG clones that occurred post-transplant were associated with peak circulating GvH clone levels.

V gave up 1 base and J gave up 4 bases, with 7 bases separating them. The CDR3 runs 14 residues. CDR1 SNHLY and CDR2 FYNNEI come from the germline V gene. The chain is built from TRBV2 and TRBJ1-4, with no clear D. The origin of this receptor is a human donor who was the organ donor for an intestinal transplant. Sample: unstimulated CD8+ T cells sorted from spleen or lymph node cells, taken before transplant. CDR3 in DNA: TGTGCCAGCAGTGAAGGTCAGATTAATGAAAAACTGTTTTTT. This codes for CASSEGQINEKLFF.